Sequencing of this T cell receptor (beta chain) was carried out in a study of post-analysis software for immune sequencing data (dated by TCRdb to between 2014 and 2016). Describing the broader study: Recorded disease courses included relapsing-remitting, secondary progressive and progressive-relapsing multiple sclerosis, with some patients lacking subtype annotation. The patient repertoires were compared against approximately eleven previously published healthy control repertoires obtained from donors aged roughly 6 to 25 years. A subset of samples was prepared in parallel using single-end sample barcoding, then pooled and co-amplified after Illumina adapter ligation. The paper as a whole reports these results and caveats: Significantly higher frequencies in patients than in controls were found for roughly 5 TRBV segments, including TRBV5-6, TRBV5-1 and TRBV20-1. When samples were clustered directly using the F measure, samples prepared in the same batch co-clustered strongly, which prompted a batch-effect correction. The control group was slightly older than the multiple sclerosis patient group. Multiple sclerosis patients had significantly lower normalized Chao1 diversity than controls, a result that suggests substantial peripheral T-cell clonal expansion.

This clonotype has just a few counts. The target of this receptor is not known. Within one base of it there is no much larger clone, and no base qualities were kept. V is trimmed back by 0 bases and J by 10 bases, and the junction contains 8 bases that no gene match accounts for. Spanning cysteine to phenylalanine, the CDR3 consists of 15 amino acids. Only the CDR3 DNA stays, 45 bases, in frame from base 1. The germline V gene (reference sequence) provides CDR1 DFQATT and CDR2 SNEGSKA. To demonstrate the VDJtools post-analysis software, TCR beta repertoires were profiled from the peripheral blood of roughly 14 young patients with multiple sclerosis. The patients with multiple sclerosis were children and adolescents between about 6 and 17 years of age. Receptors were amplified or captured by PCR. Sequencing instrument: Illumina HiSeq 2500. To reduce PCR and sequencing biases, unique molecular identifiers were built into the TCR beta cDNA libraries. Approximately 500,000 cDNA molecules were obtained for every 1 to 10 million input T cells, so each molecule roughly corresponded to one T cell. The same protocol used for the earlier healthy control dataset was applied to prepare and sequence the patient libraries. Within a given batch, samples were prepared together, multiplexed and sequenced on the same HiSeq lane. As for how the authors treated the data: Raw barcoded reads were processed with MIGEC, discarding single-read molecular identifier groups before consensus assembly and CDR3 extraction. Clonotype tables were post-analysed with VDJtools, and diversity was normalized by down-sampling all datasets to the smallest sample size. Repertoire overlap clustering matched CDR3 amino acid but not nucleotide sequences to correct batch-related cross-sample contamination. The raw public reads went through TCRdb reprocessing: fastp at Q25, MiXCR clone calling, in-frame beta chains kept. All rows with the same CDR3 protein become a single entry with the most common DNA and genes. The V and J calls shown here were made by TCRdb, not taken from the authors' results. The sample table lists 450,000 or so distinct CDR3 sequences, roughly 45% of them with a count of one. The ten top clones hold 12% of the sample.

The rearrangement combines TRBV20-1 with TRBJ2-1; TRBD2 lines up with 11 middle nucleotides. Sequenced sample: blood. The clonotype comes from a girl under 18 with multiple sclerosis. The DNA is as follows: TGCAGTGCTAGAGATTACACTAGCGGGAGTGGGGAGCAGTTCTTC. Protein translation: CSARDYTSGSGEQFF.